The 23 T cell receptor beta chains below come from one sample, sequenced in a study of OX40 agonist ivuxolimab in advanced cancers. Data came from immunoSEQ multiplex PCR; TCRdb stores just in-frame clones and leaves some out. The sample lists about 66,000 clones, around 87% seen once, with 13% to 15% in the top ten. The sequences come from CD4+ or CD8+ T cells sorted from blood, collected in a trial of the OX40 agonist ivuxolimab. The source is an adult with an advanced solid tumor such as melanoma, head and neck, liver or kidney cancer.

The gene calls are TRBV29-1 and TRBJ2-1; D possibly corresponds to TRBD2 (5 bases). The V gene lost 3 bases and the J gene lost 6 bases, with 15 bases spanning the gap. The CDR3 is 14 residues long. Germline V lookup: CDR1 SQVTM, CDR2 ANQGSEA. The DNA of the CDR3 is TGCAGCGTTGATAAGGCGGGTTCCGGCAATGAGCAGTTCTTC. It encodes CSVDKAGSGNEQFF.

J is TRBJ1-5 and V is TRBV27, with D possibly matching TRBD1 (5 bases). V dropped 6 bases and J dropped 7 bases, with 13 bases sitting between them. Germline-derived CDR1 and CDR2 are MNHEY and SMNVEV (reference sequence). The CDR3 covers 13 residues. The CDR3 region is CASSPVGAQPQHF. DNA for the CDR3: TGTGCCAGCAGCCCTGTAGGGGCCCAGCCCCAGCATTTT.

J is TRBJ1-3 and V is TRBV13, with 10 bases matching TRBD1. From germline, CDR1 is PRHDT and CDR2 FYEKMQ (reference sequence). Trimming at V came to 3 bases and at J to 2 bases, leaving 7 bases not matched to a gene. This CDR3 region has 17 residues. CDR3 sequence reads: CASSFRTGGLAGNTIYF. The CDR3 DNA sequence: TGTGCCAGCAGCTTCCGGACAGGGGGTTTGGCTGGAAACACCATATATTTT.

The chain has TRBV27 and TRBJ1-1; 9 bases align to TRBD1. The CDR3 totals 15 residues. Germline-derived CDR1 and CDR2 are MNHEY and SMNVEV (reference sequence). Trimming cost V 5 bases and J 0 bases; bases outside gene matches: 4. Here the CDR3 DNA reads TGTGCCAGCAGTCCCCGACAGGGGGTGAACACTGAAGCTTTCTTT. Amino acid sequence: CASSPRQGVNTEAFF.

The chain is built from TRBV5-5 and TRBJ1-1; D gene uncertain. CDR1 is SGHKS and CDR2 is YYEKEE in the germline V gene (reference sequence). The CDR3 is 11 amino acids. V dropped 5 bases and J dropped 2 bases, with 4 bases sitting between them. CDR3: CASSFNTEAFF. In nucleotides, the CDR3 is TGTGCCAGCAGTTTTAACACTGAAGCTTTCTTT. The full variable domain, rest sourced from reference TRBV5-5 and TRBJ1-1, is DAGVTQSPTHLIKTRGQQVTLRCSPISGHKSVSWYQQVLGQGPQFIFQYYEKEERGRGNFPDRFSARQFPNYSSELNVNALLLGDSALYLCASSFNTEAFFGQGTRLTVV.

The chain uses TRBV27 and TRBJ2-3; D ambiguous. Germline V gene sequence: CDR1 MNHEY, CDR2 SMNVEV (reference sequence). The CDR3 runs 14 residues. With 2 bases removed from V and 2 bases from J, the gap between germline ends came to 8 bases. The CDR3, as DNA: TGTGCCAGCAGTTTACTGCGGTACACAGATACGCAGTATTTT. This translates into CASSLLRYTDTQYF.

This clone showed up just a few times. V usage is TRBV10-2 and J usage is TRBJ1-1, with D unresolved. In germline, CDR1 is WSHSY, CDR2 SAAADI. V lost 6 bases and J lost 6, with 11 bases in between. CDR3 length equals 12 residues. The CDR3 loop is CASSEDPSEAFF. CDR3 bases: TGCGCCAGCAGCGAGGACCCTTCTGAAGCTTTCTTT.

Turning to this clone: One junction end does not reproduce the germline sequence, and a read error may be involved. The V gene is TRBV7-2, the J gene TRBJ2-1, with a weak D call TRBD2 (6 bases). This CDR3 has 15 amino acids. The germline V gene encodes CDR1 SGHTA and CDR2 FQGNSA. CDR3 loop: CASSLAIRVYNEQFF. The CDR3 DNA reads as TGTGCCAGCAGCCTAGCGATTCGGGTTTACAATGAGCAGTTCTTC.

The table lists this clone with a few counts. This same CDR3 is encoded by further DNA sequences in the sample. The CDR3 loop reads CASSLRGAHNEQFF. CDR3 bases: TGTGCCAGCAGTCTAAGAGGGGCACACAATGAGCAGTTCTTC. The chain employs TRBV27 and TRBJ2-1; the D gene could be TRBD1 or TRBD2 (5 bases each). V was cut by 5 bases and J by 5 bases, with 13 bases left in between. Germline assignment: CDR1 MNHEY and CDR2 SMNVEV (reference sequence). This CDR3 is 14 amino acids long.

This clone was observed a handful of times. The rearrangement joins TRBV7-9 to TRBJ2-7, with D possibly being TRBD1 (6 bases). This CDR3 region has 13 residues. Per germline, CDR1 SEHNR and CDR2 FQNEAQ (reference sequence). Trimming took off 5 bases at V and 1 base at J, with 9 bases between the two ends. CDR3 residues: CASSRQDSYEQYF. CDR3 coding DNA: TGTGCCAGCAGCCGACAGGATTCCTACGAGCAGTACTTC.

The chain links TRBV4-1 to TRBJ1-6; no firm D call. CDR3 length: 16 residues. Germline V lookup: CDR1 MGHRA, CDR2 YSYEKL. Between the trimmed V and J ends, which lost 1 base and 2 bases, there was a span of 9 bases. The CDR3 DNA is TGCGCCAGCAGCCAAGGTCCCGGGGCCTATAATTCACCCCTCCACTTT. Translating gives CASSQGPGAYNSPLHF.

The chain uses TRBV7-9 and TRBJ2-5, with 7 bases matching TRBD1. CDR3 size: 13 residues. Germline-derived CDR1 and CDR2 are SEHNR and FQNEAQ (reference sequence). The V segment lost 7 bases and the J segment 1 base; nucleotides outside the gene matches: 3. CDR3 amino acids: CASTGDSQETQYF. The CDR3 coding sequence is TGTGCCAGCACCGGGGACAGCCAAGAGACCCAGTACTTC.

The chain couples TRBV6-6 to TRBJ2-5; D is unresolved. The germline CDR1 and CDR2 sequences are MNHNY and SVGAGI (reference sequence). The CDR3 runs 13 residues. V gave up 2 bases and J gave up 5 bases, with 9 bases separating them. CDR3: CASSYRSRETQYF. The CDR3 DNA reads TGTGCCAGCAGTTACAGGTCACGGGAGACCCAGTACTTC.

The V call is TRBV5-5, the J call TRBJ1-1; D remains unclear. V lost 4 bases and J 3 bases, leaving 13 bases between the germline ends. CDR1 and CDR2 from the germline V gene are SGHKS and YYEKEE (reference sequence). This CDR3 has 14 residues. The CDR3 sequence: CASSPSSGYTEAFF. The CDR3 DNA is TGTGCCAGCAGCCCCTCGTCCGGTTACACTGAAGCTTTCTTT.

This chain joins TRBV19 and TRBJ1-5; D is unresolved. The V and J ends lost 6 bases and 1 base respectively, with 10 bases between them. Germline assignment: CDR1 LNHDA and CDR2 SQIVND (reference sequence). The CDR3 loop spans 14 amino acids. CDR3 nucleotides: TGTGCCAGTAGATTTTGGGGAAGCAATCAGCCCCAGCATTTT. Translating gives CASRFWGSNQPQHF. The variable domain in full, with the rest retrieved from reference TRBV19 and TRBJ1-5, is DGGITQSPKYLFRKEGQNVTLSCEQNLNHDAMYWYRQDPGQGLRLIYYSQIVNDFQKGDIAEGYSVSREKKESFPLTVTSAQKNPTAFYLCASRFWGSNQPQHFGDGTRLSIL.

The CDR3 region is CASSQGRAGDGYTF. CDR3 bases: TGCGCCAGCAGCCAAGGGAGGGCAGGGGATGGCTACACCTTC. The V gene is TRBV4-1, the J gene TRBJ1-2; a possible D gene is TRBD1 (6 bases). Trimming shortened V by 1 base and J by 6 bases, and 12 bases separated the two germline ends. Germline loops: CDR1 MGHRA, CDR2 YSYEKL. This CDR3 spans 14 amino acids.

The V gene is TRBV27, the J gene TRBJ1-1, with D tentatively TRBD1 (5 bases). CDR3 length: 15 residues. Trimming removed 5 bases from V and 1 base from J, with 14 bases in between. Per germline, CDR1 MNHEY and CDR2 SMNVEV (reference sequence). The DNA of the CDR3 is TGTGCCAGCAGTCTGGGGGTGCGGGGGAACACTGAAGCTTTCTTT. As protein: CASSLGVRGNTEAFF.

The CDR3 DNA sequence: TGTGCCAGCAGCTTAGCGGGACAGACATATAATGAAAAACTGTTTTTT. Residues: CASSLAGQTYNEKLFF. This chain links TRBV7-9 with TRBJ1-4; 7 bases are shared with TRBD1. V dropped 0 bases and J dropped 4; count of bases not matched to a gene: 5. Germline V CDR1 and CDR2: SEHNR, FQNEAQ (reference sequence). The CDR3 contains 16 residues.

V gene TRBV18 combines with J gene TRBJ1-1; D remains ambiguous. Between the trimmed V and J ends, which lost 0 bases and 7 bases, there was a span of 15 bases. The CDR3 extends over 15 amino acids. Per germline, CDR1 KGHSH and CDR2 LQKENI. This CDR3 reads CASSPPDSLVGEAFF. As DNA, the CDR3 is TGTGCCAGCTCACCACCGGACTCCCTGGTCGGTGAAGCTTTCTTT.

The chain combines TRBV19 with TRBJ1-1, with unresolved D. V was pared by 3 bases and J by 1 base, with 9 bases between. The germline gives CDR1 LNHDA, CDR2 SQIVND (reference sequence). CDR3 size: 14 residues. CDR3: CASSIFQENTEAFF. The CDR3 DNA follows: TGTGCCAGTAGTATTTTCCAGGAGAACACTGAAGCTTTCTTT.

This rearrangement joins TRBV6-1 to TRBJ1-5, with 7 bases identical to TRBD1. CDR3 length: 14 residues. With V trimmed by 4 bases and J by 6 bases, 6 bases remained unmatched. Germline values: CDR1 MNHNS, CDR2 SASEGT. The CDR3 DNA reads TGTGCCAGCAGTGTGACAGGGTTGAGTCAGCCCCAGCATTTT. Protein: CASSVTGLSQPQHF.

The V call is TRBV10-3, the J call TRBJ2-1; 9 bases line up with TRBD1. V shed 5 bases, J shed 9 bases, and the junction held 8 bases outside the gene matches. Germline V CDR1 and CDR2: ENHRY, SYGVKD. The CDR3 sequence is 14 residues long. CDR3 DNA: TGTGCCATCAGTAAGGGACAGGGAACGGGTGAGCAGTTCTTC. Residues: CAISKGQGTGEQFF.

The chain recombines TRBV7-9 with TRBJ1-1; 7 positions agree with TRBD1. CDR1 and CDR2 from the germline V gene are SEHNR and FQNEAQ (reference sequence). The CDR3 covers 12 residues. V lost 5 bases, J lost 10 bases, and 7 bases stayed unmatched. CDR3 residues: CASSPQGLVAFF. In DNA form, the CDR3 reads TGTGCCAGCAGCCCACAGGGGTTGGTAGCTTTCTTT.